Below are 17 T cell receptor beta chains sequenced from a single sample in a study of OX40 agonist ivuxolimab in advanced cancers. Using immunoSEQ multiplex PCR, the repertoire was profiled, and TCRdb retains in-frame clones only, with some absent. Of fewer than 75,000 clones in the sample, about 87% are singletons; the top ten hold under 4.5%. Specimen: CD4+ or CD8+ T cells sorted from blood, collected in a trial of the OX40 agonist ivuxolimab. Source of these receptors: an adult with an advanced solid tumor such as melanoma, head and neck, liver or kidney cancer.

CDR3 coding DNA: TGTGCCAGCAGTCGGGACTCGGATGAAAAACTGTTTTTT. This translates into CASSRDSDEKLFF. The rearrangement links TRBV2 to TRBJ1-4; weak D call: TRBD1 (5 bases). V lost 5 bases and J 6 bases, leaving 10 bases between the germline ends. This CDR3 has 13 amino acids. The germline gives CDR1 SNHLY, CDR2 FYNNEI.

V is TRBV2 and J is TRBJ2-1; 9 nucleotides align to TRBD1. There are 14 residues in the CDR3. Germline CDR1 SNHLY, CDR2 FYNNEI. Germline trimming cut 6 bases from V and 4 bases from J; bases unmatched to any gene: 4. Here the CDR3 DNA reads TGTGCCAGCAGGGACAGGGGTCGATACAATGAGCAGTTCTTC. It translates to CASRDRGRYNEQFF.

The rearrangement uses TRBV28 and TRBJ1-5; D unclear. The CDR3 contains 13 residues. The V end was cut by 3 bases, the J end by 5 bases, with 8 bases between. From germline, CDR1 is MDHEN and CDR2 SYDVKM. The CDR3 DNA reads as TGTGCCAGCAGTTTCGGTACCCATCAGCCCCAGCATTTT. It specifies CASSFGTHQPQHF.

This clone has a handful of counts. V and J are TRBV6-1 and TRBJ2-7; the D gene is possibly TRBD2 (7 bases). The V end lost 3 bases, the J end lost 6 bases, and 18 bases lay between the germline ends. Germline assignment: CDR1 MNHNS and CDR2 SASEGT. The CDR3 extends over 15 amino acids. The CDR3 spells CASSDGGALFGEQYF. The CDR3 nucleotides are TGTGCCAGCAGTGATGGGGGGGCGCTTTTCGGCGAGCAGTACTTC.

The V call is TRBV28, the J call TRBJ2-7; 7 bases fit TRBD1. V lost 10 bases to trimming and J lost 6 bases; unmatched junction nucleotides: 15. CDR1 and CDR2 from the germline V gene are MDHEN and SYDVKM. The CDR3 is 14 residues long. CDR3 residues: CATIGSAGGIEQYF. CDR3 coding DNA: TGTGCCACCATCGGTTCGGCAGGGGGTATCGAGCAGTACTTC.

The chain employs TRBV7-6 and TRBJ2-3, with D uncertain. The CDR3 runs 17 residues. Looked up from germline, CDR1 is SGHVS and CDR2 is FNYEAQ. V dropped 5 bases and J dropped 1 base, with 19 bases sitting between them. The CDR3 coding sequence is TGTGCCAGCAGCCCCCTCCAAGGTCAAGGAGGCACAGATACGCAGTATTTT. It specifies CASSPLQGQGGTDTQYF.

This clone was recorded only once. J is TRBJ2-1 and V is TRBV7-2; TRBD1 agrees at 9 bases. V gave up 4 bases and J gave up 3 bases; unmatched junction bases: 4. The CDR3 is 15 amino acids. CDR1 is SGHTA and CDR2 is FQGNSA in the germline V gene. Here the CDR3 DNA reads TGTGCCAGCAGCTCAGGACAGGGGATCTACAATGAGCAGTTCTTC. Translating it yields CASSSGQGIYNEQFF. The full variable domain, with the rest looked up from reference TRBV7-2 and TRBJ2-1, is GAGVSQSPSNKVTEKGKDVELRCDPISGHTALYWYRQSLGQGLEFLIYFQGNSAPDKSGLPSDRFSAERTGGSVSTLTIQRTQQEDSAVYLCASSSGQGIYNEQFFGPGTRLTVL.

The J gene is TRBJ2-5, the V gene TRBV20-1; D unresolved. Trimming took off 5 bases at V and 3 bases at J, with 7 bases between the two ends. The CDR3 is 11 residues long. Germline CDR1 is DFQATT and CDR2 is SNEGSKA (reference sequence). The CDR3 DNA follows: TGCAGTGCTGCCGGTAAAGAGACCCAGTACTTC. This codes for CSAAGKETQYF.

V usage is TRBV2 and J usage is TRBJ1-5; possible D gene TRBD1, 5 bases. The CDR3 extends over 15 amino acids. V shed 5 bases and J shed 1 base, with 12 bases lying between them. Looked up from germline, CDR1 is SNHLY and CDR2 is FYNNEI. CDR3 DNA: TGTGCCAGCAGTCAGCAGGGAGGGAGCAATCAGCCCCAGCATTTT. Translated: CASSQQGGSNQPQHF.

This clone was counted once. The CDR3 coding sequence is TGTGCCAGCAAAGGACCAACCTACGAGCAGTACTTC. Its protein is CASKGPTYEQYF. The V gene is TRBV6-1, the J gene TRBJ2-7; D remains unclear. Looked up from germline, CDR1 is MNHNS and CDR2 is SASEGT. This CDR3 is 12 amino acids long. The V end lost 7 bases, the J end lost 2 bases, and 9 bases lay between the germline ends.

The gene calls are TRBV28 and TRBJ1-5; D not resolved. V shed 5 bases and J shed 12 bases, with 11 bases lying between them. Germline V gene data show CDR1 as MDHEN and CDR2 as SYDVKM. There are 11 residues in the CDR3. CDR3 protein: CASSLTRVQHF. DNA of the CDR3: TGTGCCAGCAGTCTGACACGGGTCCAGCATTTT.

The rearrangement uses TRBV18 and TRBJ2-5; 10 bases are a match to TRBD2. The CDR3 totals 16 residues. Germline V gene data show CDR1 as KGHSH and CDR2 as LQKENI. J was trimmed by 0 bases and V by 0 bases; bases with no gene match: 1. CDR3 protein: CASSPPGLAYQETQYF. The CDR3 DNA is TGTGCCAGCTCACCACCGGGACTAGCGTACCAAGAGACCCAGTACTTC.

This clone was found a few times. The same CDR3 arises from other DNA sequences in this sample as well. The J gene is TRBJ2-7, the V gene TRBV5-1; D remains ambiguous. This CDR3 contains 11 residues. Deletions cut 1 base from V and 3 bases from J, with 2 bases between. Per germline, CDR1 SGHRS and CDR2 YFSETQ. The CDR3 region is CASSLNYEQYF. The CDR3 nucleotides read TGCGCCAGCAGCTTGAACTACGAGCAGTACTTC.

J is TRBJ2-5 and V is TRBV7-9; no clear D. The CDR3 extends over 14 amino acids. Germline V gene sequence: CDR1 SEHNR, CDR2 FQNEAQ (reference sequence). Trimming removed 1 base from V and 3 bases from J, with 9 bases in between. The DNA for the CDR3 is TGTGCCAGCAGCTTAGTGGGCAGAAAAGAGACCCAGTACTTC. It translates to CASSLVGRKETQYF.

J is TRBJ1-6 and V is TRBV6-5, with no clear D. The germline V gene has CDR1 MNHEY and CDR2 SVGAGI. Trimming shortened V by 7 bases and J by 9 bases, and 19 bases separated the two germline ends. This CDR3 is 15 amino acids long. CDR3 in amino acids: CASTLVRPEGSPLHF. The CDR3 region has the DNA TGTGCCAGCACCTTAGTGAGGCCCGAGGGTTCACCCCTCCACTTT.

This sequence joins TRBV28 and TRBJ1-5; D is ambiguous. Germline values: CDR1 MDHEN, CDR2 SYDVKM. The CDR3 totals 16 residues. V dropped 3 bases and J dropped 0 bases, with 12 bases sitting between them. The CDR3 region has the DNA TGTGCCAGCAGTTTCGGTGGCTTAAATAGCAATCAGCCCCAGCATTTT. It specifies CASSFGGLNSNQPQHF.

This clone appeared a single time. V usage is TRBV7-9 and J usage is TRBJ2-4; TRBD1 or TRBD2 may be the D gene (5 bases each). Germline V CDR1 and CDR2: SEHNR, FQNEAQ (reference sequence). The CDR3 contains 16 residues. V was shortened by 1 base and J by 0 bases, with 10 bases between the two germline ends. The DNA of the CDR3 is TGTGCCAGCAGCTTAGGGGTAGGGACAGCCAAAAACATTCAGTACTTC. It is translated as CASSLGVGTAKNIQYF. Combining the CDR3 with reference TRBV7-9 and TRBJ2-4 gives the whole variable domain DTGVSQNPRHKITKRGQNVTFRCDPISEHNRLYWYRQTLGQGPEFLTYFQNEAQLEKSRLLSDRFSAERPKGSFSTLEIQRTEQGDSAMYLCASSLGVGTAKNIQYFGAGTRLSVL.